The 15 T cell receptor beta chains listed next were all sequenced from one sample in a study of cytomegalovirus exposure and HLA in healthy donors. 13 Jbeta primers and 60 Vbeta primers were used for the PCR. Sequencing used immunoSEQ multiplex PCR; TCRdb keeps in-frame clones, though not all of them. The table records 110,000 or so clones, roughly 70% of them present only once. The specimen was PBMCs. The source of these receptors is a woman in her forties in good health and CMV-seropositive.

This clone came up once. The chain carries TRBV6-1 and TRBJ1-2, with TRBD1 identical over 11 bases. The CDR3 loop spans 15 amino acids. Trimming removed 6 bases from V and 7 bases from J; junction bases left unmatched: 10. Germline loops: CDR1 MNHNS, CDR2 SASEGT. In nucleotides, the CDR3 is TGTGCCAGCAGGGAATGGACAGGGGGCGCCTCTGGCTACACCTTC. Translated, it gives CASREWTGGASGYTF.

This sequence joins TRBV6-1 and TRBJ1-1; D is perhaps TRBD1 (5 bases). The CDR3 sequence is 13 residues long. Germline V gene data show CDR1 as MNHNS and CDR2 as SASEGT. Trimming removed 4 bases at V and 1 base at J, with 7 bases between. The CDR3 loop is CASSVGQNTEAFF. As DNA, the CDR3 is TGTGCCAGCAGTGTAGGACAGAACACTGAAGCTTTCTTT.

The chain recombines TRBV19 with TRBJ2-5, with D tentatively TRBD1 (5 bases). Germline V gene data show CDR1 as LNHDA and CDR2 as SQIVND (reference sequence). The CDR3 extends over 15 amino acids. Trimming took off 2 bases at V and 3 bases at J, with 13 bases between the two ends. CDR3 nucleotide sequence: TGTGCCAGTAGTATACCCTCACAGGATAAAGAGACCCAGTACTTC. Amino acids: CASSIPSQDKETQYF. The full variable domain, in which reference TRBV19 and TRBJ2-5 provide the parts outside the CDR3, is DGGITQSPKYLFRKEGQNVTLSCEQNLNHDAMYWYRQDPGQGLRLIYYSQIVNDFQKGDIAEGYSVSREKKESFPLTVTSAQKNPTAFYLCASSIPSQDKETQYFGPGTRLLVL.

The CDR3 is CASSFRGSDMWTQYF. In DNA form, the CDR3 reads TGTGCCAGCAGCTTTCGGGGGAGTGATATGTGGACCCAGTACTTC. V gene TRBV5-8 combines with J gene TRBJ2-5, with D tentatively TRBD2 (6 bases). The CDR3 contains 15 residues. Deletions cut 2 bases from V and 7 bases from J, with 18 bases between. CDR1 SGHTS and CDR2 YDEGEE come from the germline V gene. Full variable domain (remainder filled in from reference TRBV5-8 and TRBJ2-5): EAGVTQSPTHLIKTRGQQATLRCSPISGHTSVYWYQQALGLGLQFLLWYDEGEERNRGNFPPRFSGRQFPNYSSELNVNALELEDSALYLCASSFRGSDMWTQYFGPGTRLLVL.

The chain combines TRBV9 with TRBJ2-5; D might be TRBD2 (7 bases). CDR3 length equals 19 residues. V lost 0 bases and J 4 bases, leaving 25 bases between the germline ends. Germline lookup yields CDR1 SGDLS and CDR2 YYNGEE. CDR3 bases: TGTGCCAGCAGCGTAGGGGGGGGGCAGGGGACGATGAGGGTAGAGACCCAGTACTTC. Translating gives CASSVGGGQGTMRVETQYF.

This clone has more than one count but fewer than ten. CDR3 sequence: CASSLAHGQGSYGYTF. In DNA, the CDR3 is TGTGCCAGCAGCTTAGCGCACGGACAGGGTTCCTATGGCTACACCTTC. The rearrangement uses TRBV7-2 and TRBJ1-2, with TRBD1 matching over 8 bases. Trimming at V came to 0 bases and at J to 4 bases, leaving 7 bases not matched to a gene. The CDR3 runs to 16 residues. Germline values: CDR1 SGHTA, CDR2 FQGNSA.

The V gene is TRBV28, the J gene TRBJ1-2; D may be TRBD1 (5 bases). V lost 2 bases, J lost 1 base, and 23 bases lay in between. Germline V gene lookup returns CDR1 MDHEN and CDR2 SYDVKM. This CDR3 contains 19 residues. The CDR3, as DNA: TGTGCCAGCAGTTTAACCAAGGGACTCCCCGACCTCGTTAACTATGGCTACACCTTC. Protein: CASSLTKGLPDLVNYGYTF.

The V and J genes are TRBV5-1 and TRBJ2-2, with 15 positions matching TRBD2. The V and J ends lost 3 bases and 4 bases, in that order; junction bases with no gene match: 4. CDR3 length: 17 amino acids. In germline, CDR1 is SGHRS, CDR2 YFSETQ. In nucleotides, the CDR3 is TGCGCCAGCAGCTCCCGGGGACTAGCGGGAGGCACCGGGGAGCTGTTTTTT. This encodes CASSSRGLAGGTGELFF.

This clone occurred a few times. The rearrangement links TRBV19 to TRBJ1-3, with 8 bases lining up with TRBD1. CDR3 length: 16 residues. V trimming: 9 bases; J trimming: 0 bases; junction bases outside the gene matches: 10. Germline CDR1 reads LNHDA; CDR2 reads SQIVND (reference sequence). This CDR3 is CASRDRGMSSGNTIYF. The CDR3 nucleotides read TGTGCCAGCAGAGACAGGGGAATGAGCTCTGGAAACACCATATATTTT.

The V gene is TRBV4-1, the J gene TRBJ2-3, with D maybe TRBD1 (6 bases). This CDR3 has 16 amino acids. V lost 2 bases and J 8 bases, leaving 20 bases between the germline ends. From germline, CDR1 is MGHRA and CDR2 YSYEKL. The CDR3 reads CASSQPQGMGRGTQYF. The DNA for the CDR3 is TGCGCCAGCAGCCAACCCCAGGGGATGGGCCGGGGTACGCAGTATTTT.

The chain links TRBV7-3 to TRBJ2-6; 8 bases line up with TRBD1. V shed 5 bases, J shed 0 bases, and the junction held 12 bases outside the gene matches. Germline-derived CDR1 and CDR2 are SGHTA and FQGTGA. The CDR3 loop spans 19 amino acids. The chain's CDR3 is CASSSSSGGVISGANVLTF. The CDR3 nucleotides are TGTGCCAGCAGCAGCTCGTCAGGGGGCGTTATCTCTGGGGCCAACGTCCTGACTTTC. Full variable domain (remainder filled in from reference TRBV7-3 and TRBJ2-6): GAGVSQTPSNKVTEKGKYVELRCDPISGHTALYWYRQSLGQGPEFLIYFQGTGAADDSGLPNDRFFAVRPEGSVSTLKIQRTERGDSAVYLCASSSSSGGVISGANVLTFGAGSRLTVL.

The J gene is TRBJ1-5, the V gene TRBV6-5; D uncertain. V gave up 4 bases and J gave up 0 bases, with 7 bases separating them. In germline, CDR1 is MNHEY, CDR2 SVGAGI. CDR3 length: 14 residues. The DNA for the CDR3 is TGTGCCAGCAGTTCTCGAGTTAGCAATCAGCCCCAGCATTTT. Translated, it gives CASSSRVSNQPQHF.

V is TRBV29-1 and J is TRBJ2-5; D possibly corresponds to TRBD2 (5 bases). V lost 7 bases, J lost 2 bases, and 11 bases lay in between. Germline lookup yields CDR1 SQVTM and CDR2 ANQGSEA. The CDR3 covers 12 residues. CDR3 amino acids: CSGTLTQETQYF. The CDR3 DNA reads as TGCAGCGGGACTTTAACACAAGAGACCCAGTACTTC.

This chain connects TRBV5-1 to TRBJ1-1, with 8 bases that match TRBD1. The CDR3 is made up of 14 amino acids. Germline V lookup: CDR1 SGHRS, CDR2 YFSETQ. Losses at the gene ends were 1 base for V and 8 bases for J; bases not matched to a gene: 7. CDR3 in amino acids: CASSLRTGRQEAFF. The DNA of the CDR3 is TGCGCCAGCAGCTTGCGGACAGGGCGACAAGAAGCTTTCTTT. The variable domain in full, with the rest retrieved from reference TRBV5-1 and TRBJ1-1, is KAGVTQTPRYLIKTRGQQVTLSCSPISGHRSVSWYQQTPGQGLQFLFEYFSETQRNKGNFPGRFSGRQFSNSRSEMNVSTLELGDSALYLCASSLRTGRQEAFFGQGTRLTVV.

This clone was observed once. The chain couples TRBV14 to TRBJ2-1; TRBD1 agrees at 9 bases. CDR3 length equals 15 residues. The J segment lost 12 bases and the V segment lost 4 bases, leaving 13 bases of the junction unmatched. Germline CDR1 SGHDN, CDR2 FVKESK. In DNA form, the CDR3 reads TGTGCCAGCAGCCTATCCGGGACAGGGCCGACTGGGCAGTTCTTC. It codes for CASSLSGTGPTGQFF.